This TCR beta chain derives from a study of regulatory T cells in long-lasting Graves disease. This clonotype was detected ten times or more. There are 16 residues in the CDR3. With 4 bases clipped from V and 4 bases from J, the junction kept 8 bases outside the gene matches. In germline, CDR1 is SGHKS, CDR2 YYEKEE (reference sequence). Assembly of TCR beta libraries relied on iRepertoire HTBI primers together with Arm-PCR of CDR3 regions. One entry per CDR3 protein results from TCRdb running MiXCR on the multiplex PCR reads. The sample comprises hundreds of thousands of distinct CDR3 sequences, around 16% of which are singletons, and around 25% rests with the top ten. Noted time point: newly diagnosed GD, antithyroid drugs for less than 3 months. Extracted RNA from PBMCs served as the source of the TCR library. It was by American Thyroid Association guidelines that Graves' disease was diagnosed. This sample also appeared in a second study, on T cells in Graves' hyperthyroidism and ophthalmopathy. That study reports: The HTBI primer set served for first-round RT-PCR of the TCR CDR3.

This clonotype originated in a middle-aged woman with Graves disease. The chain links TRBV5-5 to TRBJ2-5; TRBD2 aligns across 12 bases. This sample comprised peripheral blood mononuclear cells (PBMCs), obtained at new diagnosis, from a patient treated with antithyroid drugs. Here the CDR3 DNA reads TGTGCCAGCAGCCAGGGACTAGCGGGCCCCACAGAGACCCAGTACTTC. It is translated as CASSQGLAGPTETQYF.